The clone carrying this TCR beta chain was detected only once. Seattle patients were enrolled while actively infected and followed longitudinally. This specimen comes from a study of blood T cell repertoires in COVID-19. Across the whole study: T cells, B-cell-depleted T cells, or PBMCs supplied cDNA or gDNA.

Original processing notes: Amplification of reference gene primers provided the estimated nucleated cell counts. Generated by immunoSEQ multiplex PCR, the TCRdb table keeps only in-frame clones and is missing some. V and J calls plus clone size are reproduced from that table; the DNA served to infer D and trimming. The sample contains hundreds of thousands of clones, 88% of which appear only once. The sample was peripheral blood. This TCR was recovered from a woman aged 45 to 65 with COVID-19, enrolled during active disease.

The CDR3 DNA reads as TGTGCCAGCAGCTTAAACCAGGGCGCTGAAGCTTTCTTT. Translated: CASSLNQGAEAFF. J is TRBJ1-1 and V is TRBV7-3; a weak D match, TRBD1 (5 bases). Trimming removed 1 base from V and 6 bases from J, with 9 bases in between. The CDR3 spans 13 residues. Germline lookup yields CDR1 SGHTA and CDR2 FQGTGA.